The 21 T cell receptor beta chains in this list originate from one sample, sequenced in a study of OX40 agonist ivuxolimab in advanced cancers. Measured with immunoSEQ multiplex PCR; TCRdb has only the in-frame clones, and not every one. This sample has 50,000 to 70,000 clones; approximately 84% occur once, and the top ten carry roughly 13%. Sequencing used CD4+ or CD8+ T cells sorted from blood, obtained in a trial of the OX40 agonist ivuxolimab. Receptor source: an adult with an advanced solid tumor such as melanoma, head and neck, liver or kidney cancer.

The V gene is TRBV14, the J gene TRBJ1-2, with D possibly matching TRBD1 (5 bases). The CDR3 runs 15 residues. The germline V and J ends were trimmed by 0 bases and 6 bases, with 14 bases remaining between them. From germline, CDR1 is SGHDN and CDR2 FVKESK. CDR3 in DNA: TGTGCCAGCAGCCAAGATGGTTATGGGACGGATGGCTACACCTTC. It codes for CASSQDGYGTDGYTF.

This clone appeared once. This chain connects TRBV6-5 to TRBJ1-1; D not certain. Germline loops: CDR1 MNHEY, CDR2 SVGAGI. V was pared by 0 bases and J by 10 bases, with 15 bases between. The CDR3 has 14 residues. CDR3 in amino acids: CASSYSMRDRGAFF. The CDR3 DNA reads TGTGCCAGCAGTTACTCGATGCGAGATCGAGGAGCTTTCTTT.

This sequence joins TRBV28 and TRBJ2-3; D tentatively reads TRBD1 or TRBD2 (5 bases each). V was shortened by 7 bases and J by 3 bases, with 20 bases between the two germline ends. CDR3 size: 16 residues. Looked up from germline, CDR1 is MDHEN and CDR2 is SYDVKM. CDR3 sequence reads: CASTQVRDGPTDTQYF. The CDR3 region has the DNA TGTGCCAGCACTCAAGTCCGGGACGGACCGACAGATACGCAGTATTTT.

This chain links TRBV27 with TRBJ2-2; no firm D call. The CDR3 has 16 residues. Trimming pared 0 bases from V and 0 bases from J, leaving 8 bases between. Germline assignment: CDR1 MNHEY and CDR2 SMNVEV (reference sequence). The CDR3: CASSLSGHSNTGELFF. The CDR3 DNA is TGTGCCAGCAGTTTATCTGGGCATTCGAACACCGGGGAGCTGTTTTTT.

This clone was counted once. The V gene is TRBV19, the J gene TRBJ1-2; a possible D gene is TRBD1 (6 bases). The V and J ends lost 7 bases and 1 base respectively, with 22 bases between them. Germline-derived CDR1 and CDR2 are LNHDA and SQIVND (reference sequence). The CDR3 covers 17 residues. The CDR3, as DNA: TGTGCCAGTACCCCTCCGGACAGACGCTTACTTAACTATGGCTACACCTTC. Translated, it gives CASTPPDRRLLNYGYTF.

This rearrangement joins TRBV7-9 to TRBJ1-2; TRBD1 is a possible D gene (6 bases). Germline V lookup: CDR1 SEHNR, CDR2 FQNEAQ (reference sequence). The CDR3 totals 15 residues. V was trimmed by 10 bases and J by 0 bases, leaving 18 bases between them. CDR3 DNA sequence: TGTGCCACGCTCGTGCGGACAGCTGCTAACTATGGCTACACCTTC. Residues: CATLVRTAANYGYTF.

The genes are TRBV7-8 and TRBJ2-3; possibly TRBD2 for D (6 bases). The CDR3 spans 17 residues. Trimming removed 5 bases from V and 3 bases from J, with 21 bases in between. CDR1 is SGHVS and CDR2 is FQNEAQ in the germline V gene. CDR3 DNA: TGTGCCAGCAGCCTTTCCGCGACTAGTGGGGGGACAGATACGCAGTATTTT. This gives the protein CASSLSATSGGTDTQYF. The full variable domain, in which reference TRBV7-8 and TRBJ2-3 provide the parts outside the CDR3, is GAGVSQSPRYKVAKRGQDVALRCDPISGHVSLFWYQQALGQGPEFLTYFQNEAQLDKSGLPSDRFFAERPEGSVSTLKIQRTQQEDSAVYLCASSLSATSGGTDTQYFGPGTRLTVL.

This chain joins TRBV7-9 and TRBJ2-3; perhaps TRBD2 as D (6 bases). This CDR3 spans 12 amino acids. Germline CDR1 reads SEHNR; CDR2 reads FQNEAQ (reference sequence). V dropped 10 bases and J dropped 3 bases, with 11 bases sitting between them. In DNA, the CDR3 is TGTGCCACCCGGGAGAGGACAGATACGCAGTATTTT. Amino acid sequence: CATRERTDTQYF.

CDR3 residues: CASGLEGKRDSRSYEQYF. In DNA form, the CDR3 reads TGTGCTAGTGGTTTGGAGGGTAAACGGGACAGCCGCTCCTACGAGCAGTACTTC. V gene TRBV12-5 combines with J gene TRBJ2-7; TRBD1 agrees at 7 bases. CDR1 and CDR2 from the germline V gene are LGHNT and FRNRAP. V was pared by 1 base and J by 0 bases, with 12 bases of the junction left unmatched. CDR3 length equals 18 residues. The whole variable domain, filled in from reference TRBV12-5 and TRBJ2-7, reads DARVTQTPRHKVTEMGQEVTMRCQPILGHNTVFWYRQTMMQGLELLAYFRNRAPLDDSGMPKDRFSAEMPDATLATLKIQPSEPRDSAVYFCASGLEGKRDSRSYEQYFGPGTRLTVT.

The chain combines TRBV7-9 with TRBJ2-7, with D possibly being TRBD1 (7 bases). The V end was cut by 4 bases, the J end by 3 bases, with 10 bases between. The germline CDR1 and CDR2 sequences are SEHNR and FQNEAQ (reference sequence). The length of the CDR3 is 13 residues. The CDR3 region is CASSWGDSYEQYF. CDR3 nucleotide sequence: TGTGCCAGCAGCTGGGGGGACAGCTACGAGCAGTACTTC.

This CDR3 is CASSHQGEQFF. CDR3 sequence (DNA): TGCGCCAGCAGCCACCAAGGGGAGCAGTTCTTC. The chain links TRBV4-1 to TRBJ2-1; D remains unclear. This CDR3 spans 11 amino acids. V shed 3 bases and J shed 10 bases, with 7 bases lying between them. Per the germline V gene, CDR1 is MGHRA and CDR2 is YSYEKL.

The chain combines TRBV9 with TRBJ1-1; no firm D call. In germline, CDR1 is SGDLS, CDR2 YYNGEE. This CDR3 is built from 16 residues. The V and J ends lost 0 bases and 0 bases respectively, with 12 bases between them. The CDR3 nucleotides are TGTGCCAGCAGCGTAGTCTCGGGCAGACTGAACACTGAAGCTTTCTTT. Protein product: CASSVVSGRLNTEAFF.

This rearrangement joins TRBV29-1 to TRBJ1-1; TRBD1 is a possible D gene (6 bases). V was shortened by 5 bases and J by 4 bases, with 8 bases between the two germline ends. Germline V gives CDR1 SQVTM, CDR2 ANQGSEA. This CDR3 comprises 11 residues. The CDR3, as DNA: TGCAGCGTTTGGGGGCTCACTGAAGCTTTCTTT. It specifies CSVWGLTEAFF.

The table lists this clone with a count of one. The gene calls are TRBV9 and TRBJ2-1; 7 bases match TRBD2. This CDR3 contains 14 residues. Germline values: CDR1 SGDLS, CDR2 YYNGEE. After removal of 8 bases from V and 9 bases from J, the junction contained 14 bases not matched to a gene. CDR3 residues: CASSTGGGSTEQFF. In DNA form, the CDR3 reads TGTGCCAGTAGCACGGGGGGAGGAAGTACTGAGCAGTTCTTC.

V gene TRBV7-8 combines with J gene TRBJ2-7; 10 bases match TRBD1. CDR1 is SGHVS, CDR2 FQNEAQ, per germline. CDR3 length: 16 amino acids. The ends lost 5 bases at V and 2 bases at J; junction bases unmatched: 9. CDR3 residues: CASSPNPGTGAYEQYF. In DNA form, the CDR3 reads TGTGCCAGCAGCCCCAACCCCGGGACAGGGGCCTACGAGCAGTACTTC.

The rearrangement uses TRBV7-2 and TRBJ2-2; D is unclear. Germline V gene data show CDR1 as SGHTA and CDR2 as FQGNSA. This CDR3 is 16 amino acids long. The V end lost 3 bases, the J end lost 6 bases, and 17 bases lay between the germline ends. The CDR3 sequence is CASSLSRGYQAGELFF. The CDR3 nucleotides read TGTGCCAGCAGCTTGTCACGCGGCTACCAGGCCGGGGAGCTGTTTTTT.

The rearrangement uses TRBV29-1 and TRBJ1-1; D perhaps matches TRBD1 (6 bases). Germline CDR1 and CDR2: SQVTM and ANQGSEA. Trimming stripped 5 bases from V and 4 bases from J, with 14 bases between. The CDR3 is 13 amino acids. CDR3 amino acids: CSVTRGLGTEAFF. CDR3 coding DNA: TGCAGCGTTACCAGGGGTCTGGGCACTGAAGCTTTCTTT.

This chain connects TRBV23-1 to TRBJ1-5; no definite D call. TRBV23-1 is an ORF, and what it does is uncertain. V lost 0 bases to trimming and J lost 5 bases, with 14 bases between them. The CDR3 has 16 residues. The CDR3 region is CASSQSRTQVDQPQHF. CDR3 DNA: TGCGCCAGCAGTCAATCTCGGACCCAGGTAGATCAGCCCCAGCATTTT.

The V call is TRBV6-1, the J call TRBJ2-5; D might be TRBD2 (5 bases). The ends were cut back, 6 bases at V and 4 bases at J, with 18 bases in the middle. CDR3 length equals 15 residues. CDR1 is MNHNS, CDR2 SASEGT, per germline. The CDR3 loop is CASRYPSTRGETQYF. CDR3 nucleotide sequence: TGTGCCAGCAGATACCCCTCTACTCGGGGAGAGACCCAGTACTTC.

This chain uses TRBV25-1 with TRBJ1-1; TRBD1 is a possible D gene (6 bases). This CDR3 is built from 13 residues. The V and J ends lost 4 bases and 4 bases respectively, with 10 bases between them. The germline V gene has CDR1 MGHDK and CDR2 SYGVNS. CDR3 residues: CASSGTELTEAFF. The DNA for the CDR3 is TGTGCCAGCAGTGGGACAGAGCTCACTGAAGCTTTCTTT.

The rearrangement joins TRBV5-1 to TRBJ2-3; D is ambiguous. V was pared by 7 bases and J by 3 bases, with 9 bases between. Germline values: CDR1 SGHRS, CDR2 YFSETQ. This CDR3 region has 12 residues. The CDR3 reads CASQLGTDTQYF. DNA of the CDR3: TGCGCCAGCCAGTTGGGTACAGATACGCAGTATTTT.